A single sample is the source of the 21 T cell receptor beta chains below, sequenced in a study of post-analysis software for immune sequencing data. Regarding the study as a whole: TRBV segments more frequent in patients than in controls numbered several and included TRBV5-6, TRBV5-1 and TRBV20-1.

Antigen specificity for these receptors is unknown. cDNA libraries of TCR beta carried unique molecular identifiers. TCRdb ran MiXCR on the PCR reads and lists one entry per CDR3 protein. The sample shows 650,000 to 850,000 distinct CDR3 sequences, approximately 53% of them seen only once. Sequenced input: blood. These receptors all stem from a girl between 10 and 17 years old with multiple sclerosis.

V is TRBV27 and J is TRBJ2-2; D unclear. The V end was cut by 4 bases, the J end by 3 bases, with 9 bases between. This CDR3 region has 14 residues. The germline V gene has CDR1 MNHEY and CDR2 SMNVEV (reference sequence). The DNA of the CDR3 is TGTGCCAGCAGTTCCCAGTGGGACACCGGGGAGCTGTTTTTT. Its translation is CASSSQWDTGELFF.

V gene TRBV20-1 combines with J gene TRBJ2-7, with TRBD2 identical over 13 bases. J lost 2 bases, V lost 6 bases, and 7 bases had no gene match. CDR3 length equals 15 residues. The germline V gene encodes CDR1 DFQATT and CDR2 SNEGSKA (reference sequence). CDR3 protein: CSAIGGLAGPYEQYF. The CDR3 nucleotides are TGCAGTGCGATAGGGGGACTAGCGGGGCCCTACGAGCAGTACTTC.

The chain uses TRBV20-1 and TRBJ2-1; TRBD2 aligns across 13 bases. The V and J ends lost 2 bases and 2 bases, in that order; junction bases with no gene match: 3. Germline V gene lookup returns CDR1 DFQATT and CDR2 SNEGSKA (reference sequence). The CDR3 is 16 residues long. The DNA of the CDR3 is TGCAGTGCTAGACCCGGGACTAGCGGGACCTACAATGAGCAGTTCTTC. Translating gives CSARPGTSGTYNEQFF.

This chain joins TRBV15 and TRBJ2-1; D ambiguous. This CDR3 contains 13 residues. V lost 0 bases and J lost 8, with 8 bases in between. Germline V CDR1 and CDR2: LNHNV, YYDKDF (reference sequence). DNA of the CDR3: TGTGCCACCAGCAGAGATTTCCCCGATGAGCAGTTCTTC. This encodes CATSRDFPDEQFF. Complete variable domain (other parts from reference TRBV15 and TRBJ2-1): DAMVIQNPRYQVTQFGKPVTLSCSQTLNHNVMYWYQQKSSQAPKLLFHYYDKDFNNEADTPDNFQSRRPNTSFCFLDIRSPGLGDTAMYLCATSRDFPDEQFFGPGTRLTVL.

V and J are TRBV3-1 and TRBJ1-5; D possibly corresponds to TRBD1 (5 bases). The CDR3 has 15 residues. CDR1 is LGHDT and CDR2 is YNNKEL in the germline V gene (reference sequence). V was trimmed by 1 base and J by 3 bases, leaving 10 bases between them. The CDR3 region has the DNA TGTGCCAGCAGCCAAGGAGGGGCTAACAATCAGCCCCAGCATTTT. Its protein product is CASSQGGANNQPQHF.

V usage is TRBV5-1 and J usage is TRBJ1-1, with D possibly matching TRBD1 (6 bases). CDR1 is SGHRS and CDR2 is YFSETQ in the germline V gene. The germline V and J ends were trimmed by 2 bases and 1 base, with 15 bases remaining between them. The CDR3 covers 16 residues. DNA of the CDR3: TGCGCCAGCAGCTTCGCGGGGGCGGTAAAGAACACTGAAGCTTTCTTT. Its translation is CASSFAGAVKNTEAFF.

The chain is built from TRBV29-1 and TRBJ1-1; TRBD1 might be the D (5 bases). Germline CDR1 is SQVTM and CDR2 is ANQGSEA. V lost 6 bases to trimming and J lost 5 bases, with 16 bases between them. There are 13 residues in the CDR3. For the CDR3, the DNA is TGCAGCGTCAAGGGACGGTATGTTACTGAAGCTTTCTTT. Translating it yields CSVKGRYVTEAFF.

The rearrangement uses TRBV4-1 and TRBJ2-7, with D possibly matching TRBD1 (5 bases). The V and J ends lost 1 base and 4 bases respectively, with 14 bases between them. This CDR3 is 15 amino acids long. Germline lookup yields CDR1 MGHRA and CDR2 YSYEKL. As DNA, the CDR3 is TGCGCCAGCAGCCAAGTAGACAGCACTCCTTACGAGCAGTACTTC. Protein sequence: CASSQVDSTPYEQYF.

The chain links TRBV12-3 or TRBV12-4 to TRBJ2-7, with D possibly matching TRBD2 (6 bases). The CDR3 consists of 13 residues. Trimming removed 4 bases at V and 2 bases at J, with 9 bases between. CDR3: CASSSGVAYEQYF. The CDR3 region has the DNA TGTGCCAGCAGTTCGGGGGTGGCCTACGAGCAGTACTTC.

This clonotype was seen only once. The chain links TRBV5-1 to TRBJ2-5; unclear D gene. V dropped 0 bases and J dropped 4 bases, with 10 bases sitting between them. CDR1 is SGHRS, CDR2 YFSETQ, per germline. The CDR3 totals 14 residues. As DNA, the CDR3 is TGCGCCAGCAGCTTGGATTTAGTACGAGAGACCCAGTACTTC. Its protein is CASSLDLVRETQYF.

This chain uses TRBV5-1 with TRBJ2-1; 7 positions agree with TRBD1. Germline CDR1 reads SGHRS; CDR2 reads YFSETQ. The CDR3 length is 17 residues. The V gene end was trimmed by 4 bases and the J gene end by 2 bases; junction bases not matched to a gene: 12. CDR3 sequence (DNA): TGCGCCAGCAGCCTAATTTGGGGGACAGCTACCTACAATGAGCAGTTCTTC. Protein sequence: CASSLIWGTATYNEQFF. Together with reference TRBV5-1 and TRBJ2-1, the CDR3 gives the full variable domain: KAGVTQTPRYLIKTRGQQVTLSCSPISGHRSVSWYQQTPGQGLQFLFEYFSETQRNKGNFPGRFSGRQFSNSRSEMNVSTLELGDSALYLCASSLIWGTATYNEQFFGPGTRLTVL.

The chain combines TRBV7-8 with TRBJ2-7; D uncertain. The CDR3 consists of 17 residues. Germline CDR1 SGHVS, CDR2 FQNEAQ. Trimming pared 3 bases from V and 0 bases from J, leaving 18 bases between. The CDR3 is CASSFDRFRASSYEQYF. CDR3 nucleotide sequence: TGTGCCAGCAGCTTTGATCGGTTTAGGGCCAGCTCCTACGAGCAGTACTTC.

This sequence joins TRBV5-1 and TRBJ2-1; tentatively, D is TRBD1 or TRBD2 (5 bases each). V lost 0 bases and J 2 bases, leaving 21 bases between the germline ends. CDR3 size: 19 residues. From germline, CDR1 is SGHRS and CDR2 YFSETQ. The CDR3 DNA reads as TGCGCCAGCAGCTTGGCCCAGGGCGTGGGGGATGTAGCCTACAATGAGCAGTTCTTC. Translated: CASSLAQGVGDVAYNEQFF.

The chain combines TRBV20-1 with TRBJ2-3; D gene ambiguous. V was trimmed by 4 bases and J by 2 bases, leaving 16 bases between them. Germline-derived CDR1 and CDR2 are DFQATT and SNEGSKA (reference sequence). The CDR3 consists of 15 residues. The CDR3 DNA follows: TGCAGTGCTAATCAGATTACTCCTATCACAGATACGCAGTATTTT. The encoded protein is CSANQITPITDTQYF.

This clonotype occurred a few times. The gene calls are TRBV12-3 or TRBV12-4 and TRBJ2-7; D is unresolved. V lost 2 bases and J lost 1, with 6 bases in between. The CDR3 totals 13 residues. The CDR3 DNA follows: TGTGCCAGCAGTTTACACAAGTCCTACGAGCAGTACTTC. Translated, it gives CASSLHKSYEQYF.

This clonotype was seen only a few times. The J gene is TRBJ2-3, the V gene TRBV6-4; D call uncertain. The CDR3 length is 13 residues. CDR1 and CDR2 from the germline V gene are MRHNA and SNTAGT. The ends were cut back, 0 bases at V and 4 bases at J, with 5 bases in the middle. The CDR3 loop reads CASSDSIADTQYF. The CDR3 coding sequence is TGTGCCAGCAGTGACTCAATAGCAGATACGCAGTATTTT.

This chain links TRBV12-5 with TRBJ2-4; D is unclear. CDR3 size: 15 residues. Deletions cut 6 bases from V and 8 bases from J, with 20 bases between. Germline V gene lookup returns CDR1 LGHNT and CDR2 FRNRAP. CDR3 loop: CASGRTSGMLDIQYF. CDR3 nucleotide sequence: TGTGCTAGTGGCCGGACCAGTGGGATGTTGGACATTCAGTACTTC.

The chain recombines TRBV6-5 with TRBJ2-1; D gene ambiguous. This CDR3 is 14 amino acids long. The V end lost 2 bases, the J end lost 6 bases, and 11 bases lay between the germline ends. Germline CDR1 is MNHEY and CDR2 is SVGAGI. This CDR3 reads CASSYRGFSNEQFF. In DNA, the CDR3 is TGTGCCAGCAGTTACCGTGGATTCAGCAATGAGCAGTTCTTC.

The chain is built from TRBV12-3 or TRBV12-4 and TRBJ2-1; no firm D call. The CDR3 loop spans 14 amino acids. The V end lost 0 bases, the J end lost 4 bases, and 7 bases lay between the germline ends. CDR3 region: CASSLAKQYNEQFF. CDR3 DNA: TGTGCCAGCAGTTTAGCGAAACAGTACAATGAGCAGTTCTTC.

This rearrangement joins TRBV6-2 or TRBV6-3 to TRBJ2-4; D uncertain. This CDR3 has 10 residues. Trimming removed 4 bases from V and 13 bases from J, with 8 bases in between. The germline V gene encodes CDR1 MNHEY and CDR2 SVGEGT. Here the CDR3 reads CASSSYGQYF. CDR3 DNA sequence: TGTGCCAGCAGTTCCTACGGGCAGTACTTC.

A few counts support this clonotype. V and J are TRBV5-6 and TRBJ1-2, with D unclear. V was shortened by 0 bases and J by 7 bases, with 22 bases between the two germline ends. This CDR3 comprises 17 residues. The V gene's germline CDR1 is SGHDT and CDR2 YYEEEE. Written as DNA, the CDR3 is TGTGCCAGCAGCTTGGAGTATAGTCTAAGGGTTTCGGCTGGCTACACCTTC. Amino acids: CASSLEYSLRVSAGYTF.